A selection of T cell receptor beta chains follows, all from one sample in a study of control samples from healthy donors and cancer patients. The assay was immunoSEQ multiplex PCR, and TCRdb's table has in-frame clones only and misses some. The sample includes over 150,000 clones, around 96% of them seen just once. Sequencing was performed on blood. All receptors come from a woman aged 25-40 years in good health. The CDR3 runs from the conserved cysteine through the conserved F or W. Each record gives: CDR3 protein, CDR3 DNA, D gene, J gene, clone size, V gene. A D gene is named only where the DNA matches it firmly. Clone size is shown for a subset of rows, as once, few, many or a class of expanded clone.

CDR3: CASSYRGAQETQYF; DNA: TGTGCCAGCAGTTACCGCGGGGCACAAGAGACCCAGTACTTC; D: NA; J: TRBJ2-5; size: NA; V: TRBV3-1/TRBV3-2
CDR3: CASSPGQGTPEQYF; DNA: TGTGCCAGCAGCCCGGGACAGGGGACGCCCGAGCAGTACTTC; D: TRBD1; J: TRBJ2-7; size: NA; V: TRBV25-1
CDR3: CSVGQGPTEAFF; DNA: TGCAGCGTTGGACAGGGGCCCACTGAAGCTTTCTTT; D: TRBD1; J: TRBJ1-1; size: NA; V: TRBV29-1
CDR3: CASSLRASDTQYF; DNA: TGTGCCAGCAGCTTAAGGGCTTCAGATACGCAGTATTTT; D: NA; J: TRBJ2-3; size: NA; V: TRBV7-9
CDR3: CASSPDYNSPLHF; DNA: TGTGCCAGCAGCCCCGATTATAATTCACCCCTCCACTTT; D: NA; J: TRBJ1-6; size: NA; V: TRBV11-2
CDR3: CASSPSASNEQFF; DNA: TGTGCCAGCAGCCCATCGGCGAGTAATGAGCAGTTCTTC; D: NA; J: TRBJ2-1; size: NA; V: TRBV6-5
CDR3: CAISSGRAGDEQFF; DNA: TGTGCCATCTCAAGCGGGAGGGCCGGTGATGAGCAGTTCTTC; D: TRBD2; J: TRBJ2-1; size: once; V: TRBV10-3
CDR3: CASSEEAWGRREAFF; DNA: TGTGCCAGCAGTGAAGAGGCTTGGGGGCGTCGAGAAGCTTTCTTT; D: NA; J: TRBJ1-1; size: NA; V: TRBV6-1
CDR3: CASSYSSEINSPLHF; DNA: TGTGCCAGCAGTTACTCTTCAGAGATTAATTCACCCCTCCACTTT; D: NA; J: TRBJ1-6; size: NA; V: TRBV6-5
CDR3: CASTPPHGGGTQYF; DNA: TGTGCCAGCACCCCCCCCCACGGGGGGGGGACCCAGTACTTC; D: TRBD2; J: TRBJ2-5; size: NA; V: TRBV28
CDR3: CATSDGGGRQETQYF; DNA: TGTGCCACCAGTGATGGGGGAGGGAGACAAGAGACCCAGTACTTC; D: TRBD2; J: TRBJ2-5; size: NA; V: TRBV24-1
CDR3: CASSEAADRVRYYGYTF; DNA: TGTGCCAGCAGTGAAGCAGCGGACAGGGTCCGCTACTATGGCTACACCTTC; D: TRBD1; J: TRBJ1-2; size: NA; V: TRBV6-1
CDR3: CASSLAGGSSYEQYF; DNA: TGTGCCAGCTCCCTAGCGGGGGGGAGCTCCTACGAGCAGTACTTC; D: TRBD2; J: TRBJ2-7; size: once; V: TRBV18
CDR3: CASSSPMILYEQYF; DNA: TGTGCCAGCAGTTCCCCCATGATTCTCTACGAGCAGTACTTC; D: NA; J: TRBJ2-7; size: NA; V: TRBV28
CDR3: CASSLGFSNNEQFF; DNA: TGCGCCAGCAGCTTGGGTTTCAGCAACAATGAGCAGTTCTTC; D: NA; J: TRBJ2-1; size: NA; V: TRBV5-1
CDR3: CASSKALKNTEAFF; DNA: TGTGCCAGCAGCAAAGCGCTGAAGAACACTGAAGCTTTCTTT; D: NA; J: TRBJ1-1; size: NA; V: TRBV21-1
CDR3: CASSSGTSGPYEQYF; DNA: TGTGCCAGCAGCTCCGGGACTAGCGGACCCTACGAGCAGTACTTC; D: TRBD2; J: TRBJ2-7; size: NA; V: TRBV11-1
CDR3: CANSQAGTGGMNTEAFF; DNA: TGCGCCAACAGCCAAGCGGGGACAGGGGGAATGAACACTGAAGCTTTCTTT; D: TRBD1; J: TRBJ1-1; size: NA; V: TRBV4-1
CDR3: CASSRQGALTFF; DNA: TGTGCCAGCAGTCGACAGGGGGCTTTGACTTTCTTT; D: TRBD1; J: TRBJ1-1; size: NA; V: TRBV12-3/TRBV12-4
CDR3: CAISELRRNGYTF; DNA: TGTGCCATCAGTGAGCTACGAAGGAATGGCTACACCTTC; D: NA; J: TRBJ1-2; size: NA; V: TRBV10-3
CDR3: CASRSGALTYNSPLHF; DNA: TGCGCCAGCAGGTCAGGGGCCTTAACCTATAATTCACCCCTCCACTTT; D: NA; J: TRBJ1-6; size: NA; V: TRBV5-1
CDR3: CSVWEGGNEQFF; DNA: TGCAGCGTTTGGGAAGGCGGCAATGAGCAGTTCTTC; D: NA; J: TRBJ2-1; size: NA; V: TRBV29-1